The 20 T cell receptor beta chains in this list originate from one sample, sequenced in a study of cytomegalovirus exposure and HLA in healthy donors. It was with 60 Vbeta and 13 Jbeta primers that the PCR ran. Libraries were prepared by immunoSEQ multiplex PCR; TCRdb keeps only in-frame clonotypes and omits some of them. This table has 200,000 or so clones, about 83% appearing once. The specimen was PBMCs. All receptors derive from a girl under 18 in good health and CMV-seronegative.

CDR3 protein: CASSPGQANTEAFF. The CDR3 DNA follows: TGTGCCAGCTCACCGGGACAGGCGAACACTGAAGCTTTCTTT. The gene calls are TRBV18 and TRBJ1-1, with TRBD1 matching over 8 bases. Trimming removed 3 bases from V and 1 base from J; junction bases left unmatched: 1. CDR1 is KGHSH, CDR2 LQKENI, per germline. The CDR3 extends over 14 amino acids.

This clone was detected only once. The CDR3 loop reads CASSRGTGEQYF. The CDR3 nucleotides are TGTGCCAGCAGCCGCGGGACAGGGGAGCAGTACTTC. The rearrangement uses TRBV4-2 and TRBJ2-7, with 9 bases lining up with TRBD1. The CDR3 is 12 residues long. Looked up from germline, CDR1 is LGHNA and CDR2 is YNFKEQ. The junction had 2 bases not matched to a gene; V was cut back by 4 bases and J by 7 bases.

The chain recombines TRBV4-3 with TRBJ2-3; tentative D call: TRBD1 (6 bases). With 7 bases removed from V and 2 bases from J, the gap between germline ends came to 22 bases. This CDR3 has 17 amino acids. The V gene's germline CDR1 is LGHNA and CDR2 YSLEER. The CDR3, as DNA: TGCGCCAGCACCACGTCGGCCCAGAGGGGGTCCACAGATACGCAGTATTTT. Protein product: CASTTSAQRGSTDTQYF.

Only one count was recorded for this clone. The V call is TRBV11-2, the J call TRBJ2-1, with TRBD2 identical over 7 bases. Germline V gene lookup returns CDR1 SGHAT and CDR2 FQNNGV. CDR3 size: 17 residues. Losses at the gene ends were 3 bases for V and 7 bases for J; bases not matched to a gene: 15. The CDR3: CASSLQQTSIFQNEQFF. The DNA of the CDR3 is TGTGCCAGCAGCTTGCAGCAGACTAGCATCTTCCAGAATGAGCAGTTCTTC.

The chain uses TRBV7-9 and TRBJ2-2; the D gene is possibly TRBD1 (5 bases). Germline V CDR1 and CDR2: SEHNR, FQNEAQ (reference sequence). The CDR3 runs to 14 residues. Trimming shortened V by 2 bases and J by 1 base, and 5 bases separated the two germline ends. CDR3 in amino acids: CASSLQGNTGELFF. The CDR3 nucleotides are TGTGCCAGCAGCTTACAGGGGAACACCGGGGAGCTGTTTTTT.

In this sample, this clone turned up a few times. The rearrangement joins TRBV27 to TRBJ1-1; TRBD1 might be the D (5 bases). The germline V gene encodes CDR1 MNHEY and CDR2 SMNVEV (reference sequence). The V end lost 7 bases, the J end lost 0 bases, and 15 bases lay between the germline ends. CDR3 length: 15 residues. The CDR3 loop is CASTVRGEVNTEAFF. CDR3 in DNA: TGTGCCAGCACTGTTCGGGGGGAAGTGAACACTGAAGCTTTCTTT.

This clone came up a few times. The chain carries TRBV7-9 and TRBJ2-7; TRBD2 might be the D (5 bases). Germline V gene data show CDR1 as SEHNR and CDR2 as FQNEAQ (reference sequence). The CDR3 contains 15 residues. The V gene lost 1 base and the J gene lost 3 bases, with 13 bases spanning the gap. As DNA, the CDR3 is TGTGCCAGCAGCTTAGGGCTCGGACTCGGCTACGAGCAGTACTTC. Its translation is CASSLGLGLGYEQYF.

The rearrangement uses TRBV10-1 and TRBJ2-7; D is uncertain. V lost 0 bases and J lost 4, with 4 bases in between. The CDR3 totals 12 residues. The germline V gene encodes CDR1 WNHNN and CDR2 SYGVQD (reference sequence). This CDR3 is CASSESIYEQYF. The DNA of the CDR3 is TGCGCCAGCAGTGAGTCCATTTACGAGCAGTACTTC.

V and J are TRBV7-2 and TRBJ2-3; TRBD2 aligns across 9 bases. The ends lost 2 bases at V and 0 bases at J; junction bases unmatched: 9. The CDR3 loop spans 18 amino acids. Germline V CDR1 and CDR2: SGHTA, FQGNSA. The CDR3 DNA is TGTGCCAGCAGCTTAAGGCGGGCTAGCGGGGTGAGCACAGATACGCAGTATTTT. Its protein product is CASSLRRASGVSTDTQYF.

The rearrangement links TRBV4-1 to TRBJ1-5, with 10 positions matching TRBD1. Trimming took 3 bases from V and 4 from J; bases not matched to a gene: 9. Per germline, CDR1 MGHRA and CDR2 YSYEKL. The CDR3 consists of 17 residues. CDR3 nucleotides: TGCGCCAGCAGCCATACATCGCCGGGACAGGGGAATCAGCCCCAGCATTTT. It yields the protein CASSHTSPGQGNQPQHF.

This clone was detected once. The chain recombines TRBV29-1 with TRBJ1-2; 10 nucleotides match TRBD1. Germline V gene sequence: CDR1 SQVTM, CDR2 ANQGSEA. The CDR3 covers 15 residues. V lost 6 bases to trimming and J lost 6 bases; unmatched junction nucleotides: 13. Here the CDR3 DNA reads TGCAGCGTCAGACCCTCGGGACAGGGGAGGGATGGCTACACCTTC. Protein sequence: CSVRPSGQGRDGYTF.

This chain uses TRBV19 with TRBJ1-2; 10 bases map to TRBD1. J was trimmed by 4 bases and V by 4 bases; bases with no gene match: 3. This CDR3 contains 14 residues. Germline loops: CDR1 LNHDA, CDR2 SQIVND (reference sequence). CDR3 loop: CASSTRDRGYGYTF. For the CDR3, the DNA is TGTGCCAGTAGTACCCGGGACAGGGGCTATGGCTACACCTTC.

V and J are TRBV5-1 and TRBJ2-3; the match to TRBD2 covers 7 bases. The CDR3 extends over 17 amino acids. V lost 2 bases and J lost 3; bases outside the gene matches: 12. Germline CDR1 is SGHRS and CDR2 is YFSETQ. In DNA, the CDR3 is TGCGCCAGCAGCTTTAGAATCCAGGGAGCGGGGACAGATACGCAGTATTTT. Protein: CASSFRIQGAGTDTQYF.

The CDR3 reads CASSYGGGGVYEQYF. DNA for the CDR3: TGTGCCAGCAGTTACGGGGGGGGTGGAGTCTACGAGCAGTACTTC. The gene calls are TRBV6-5 and TRBJ2-7; 7 bases agree with TRBD2. The CDR3 extends over 15 amino acids. Germline CDR1 is MNHEY and CDR2 is SVGAGI. V gave up 2 bases and J gave up 3 bases; unmatched junction bases: 7.

The chain carries TRBV7-2 and TRBJ2-5, with D tentatively TRBD1 (5 bases). The CDR3 sequence is 12 residues long. Trimming took off 4 bases at V and 5 bases at J, with 8 bases between the two ends. Germline values: CDR1 SGHTA, CDR2 FQGNSA. The CDR3 loop is CASSSQVETQYF. The CDR3 DNA is TGTGCCAGCAGCTCACAGGTGGAGACCCAGTACTTC.

The genes are TRBV28 and TRBJ1-3; no definite D call. The germline V and J ends were trimmed by 6 bases and 0 bases, with 18 bases remaining between them. Per germline, CDR1 MDHEN and CDR2 SYDVKM. The CDR3 has 17 residues. CDR3 protein: CASSPAVGAVSGNTIYF. CDR3 nucleotides: TGTGCCAGCAGCCCCGCCGTGGGAGCTGTCTCTGGAAACACCATATATTTT.

The genes are TRBV15 and TRBJ1-2; D is uncertain. Germline loops: CDR1 LNHNV, CDR2 YYDKDF (reference sequence). V was cut by 0 bases and J by 1 base, with 9 bases left in between. This CDR3 region has 15 residues. The CDR3 DNA sequence: TGTGCCACCAGCAGAGATGACACCCTTAACTATGGCTACACCTTC. This gives the protein CATSRDDTLNYGYTF.

V gene TRBV28 combines with J gene TRBJ1-2; 8 positions match TRBD1. Trimming took 5 bases from V and 5 from J; bases not matched to a gene: 7. The CDR3 contains 14 residues. Germline V gene lookup returns CDR1 MDHEN and CDR2 SYDVKM. The chain's CDR3 is CASSTRGLGYGYTF. The CDR3 DNA is TGTGCCAGCAGTACCAGGGGGCTAGGGTATGGCTACACCTTC.

V gene TRBV19 combines with J gene TRBJ2-1; 14 nucleotides agree with TRBD2. The junction had 7 bases not matched to a gene; V was cut back by 3 bases and J by 9 bases. Germline CDR1 is LNHDA and CDR2 is SQIVND (reference sequence). The CDR3 contains 16 residues. CDR3 protein: CASSMGLAGDFAEQFF. The CDR3 DNA reads TGTGCCAGTAGTATGGGACTAGCGGGAGATTTCGCTGAGCAGTTCTTC.

In this sample, this clone turned up once. V and J are TRBV7-9 and TRBJ2-2; 9 bases match TRBD2. The CDR3 spans 18 residues. After removal of 7 bases from V and 5 bases from J, the junction contained 17 bases not matched to a gene. Looked up from germline, CDR1 is SEHNR and CDR2 is FQNEAQ (reference sequence). Here the CDR3 reads CASTQTLSGRLATGELFF. DNA for the CDR3: TGTGCCAGCACCCAGACACTTAGCGGGAGATTGGCGACCGGGGAGCTGTTTTTT.